This T cell receptor (beta chain) was retrieved from a study of CD8+ T cells in alopecia areata. Study-level findings and limits: While tofacitinib was given, many expanded lesional clones persisted in scalp and blood. On tofacitinib, scalp clonality and expanded CD8+ clones among top 100 fell significantly. Links between baseline CD8+ expansion and response need larger treated cohorts.

V was cut by 4 bases and J by 7 bases, with 17 bases left in between. The CDR3 has 15 residues. CDR1 and CDR2 from the germline V gene are SGHDT and YYEEEE. Treatment reported: oral pan-JAK inhibitor, 5-10 mg twice daily. From alopecia areata patients, lesional scalp punch biopsies and peripheral blood were collected. With respect to this clone: The antigen is not known.

Sequencing templates came from extracted RNA that was reverse transcribed into cDNA. Measured with immunoSEQ multiplex PCR; TCRdb has only the in-frame clones, and not every one. The sample records 200,000 to 250,000 clones, over 60% being singletons. V gene TRBV5-6 combines with J gene TRBJ1-4; unclear D gene. The clonotype was recovered from a human donor with alopecia areata. The specimen comprised CD4+ T cells sorted from blood, sampled around week 44, from a patient treated with tofacitinib. CDR3 nucleotides: TGTGCCAGCAGCCCCGTTCGGGGTTCTAGTGAAAAACTGTTTTTT. Residues: CASSPVRGSSEKLFF.